The T cell receptor beta chain described here comes from a study of post-analysis software for immune sequencing data. Background on the study: Some patients lacked subtype; others had relapsing-remitting, secondary progressive or progressive-relapsing disease. General study findings and limits: By F measure, samples from a shared preparation batch strongly co-clustered. The five TRBV segments detected at higher frequency in patients than in controls included TRBV5-6, TRBV5-1 and TRBV20-1.

TCR beta cDNA libraries had unique molecular identifiers. Some 450,000 cDNA molecules were recovered from an input of roughly 0.95 to 10 million T cells. TCRdb analysed the PCR reads with MiXCR anew, one entry per CDR3 protein. This table has 400,000 to 500,000 distinct CDR3 sequences, 30% to 40% appearing once. CDR3 length: 15 residues. Between the trimmed V and J ends, which lost 0 bases and 4 bases, there was a span of 10 bases. Per germline, CDR1 LGHNA and CDR2 YSLEER. This clonotype appeared a few times. Its antigen is as yet unknown. The J gene is TRBJ2-1, the V gene TRBV4-3, with D perhaps matching TRBD1 (6 bases). The sample was blood. This clonotype originated in a girl aged 2 to 9 with multiple sclerosis. CDR3 amino acids: CASSQEGAEYNEQFF. DNA for the CDR3: TGCGCCAGCAGCCAAGAGGGGGCGGAGTACAATGAGCAGTTCTTC.